The source of this T cell receptor (beta chain) is a study of T cell responses to AZD1222 COVID-19 vaccine. The CDR3 extends over 17 amino acids. Germline V gives CDR1 SGHRS, CDR2 YFSETQ. The V end lost 0 bases, the J end lost 6 bases, and 18 bases lay between the germline ends. Libraries were prepared by immunoSEQ multiplex PCR; TCRdb keeps only in-frame clonotypes and omits some of them. This table has fewer than 150,000 clones, 80% to 95% appearing once. This TCR came from an adult who received the AZD1222 COVID-19 vaccine. The sample was peripheral blood, taken 28 days after the second AZD1222 dose. This sequence joins TRBV5-1 and TRBJ1-4; TRBD1 is a possible D gene (5 bases). The CDR3, as DNA: TGCGCCAGCAGCTTGGGGGGACTACCTGGAGGTCATGAAAAACTGTTTTTT. Protein: CASSLGGLPGGHEKLFF.